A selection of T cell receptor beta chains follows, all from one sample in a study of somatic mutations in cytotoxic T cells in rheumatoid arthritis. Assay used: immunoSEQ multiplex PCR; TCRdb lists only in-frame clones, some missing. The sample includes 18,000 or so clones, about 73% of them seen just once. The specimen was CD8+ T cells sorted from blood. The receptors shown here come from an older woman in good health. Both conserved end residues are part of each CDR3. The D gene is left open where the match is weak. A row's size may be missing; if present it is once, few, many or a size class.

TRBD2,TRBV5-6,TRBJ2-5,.,CASSLELAEQETQYF,TGTGCCAGCAGCTTGGAACTAGCGGAGCAAGAGACCCAGTACTTC
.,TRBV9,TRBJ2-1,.,CASSGEGVHEQFF,TGTGCCAGCAGCGGGGAGGGGGTCCACGAGCAGTTCTTC
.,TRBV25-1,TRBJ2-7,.,CASSGPGLLHEQYF,TGTGCCAGCAGTGGACCGGGACTTCTCCACGAGCAGTACTTC
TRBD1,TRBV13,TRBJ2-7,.,CASSTGQGPVF,TGTGCCAGCAGCACGGGACAGGGACCGGTCTTC
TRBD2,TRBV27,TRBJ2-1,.,CASGEGNEQFF,TGTGCCAGCGGGGAGGGCAATGAGCAGTTCTTC
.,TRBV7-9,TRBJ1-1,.,CASRPGGANTEAFF,TGTGCCAGCAGACCCGGCGGGGCTAACACTGAAGCTTTCTTT
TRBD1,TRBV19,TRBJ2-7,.,CASRGQPREEQYF,TGTGCCAGCCGGGGACAGCCTAGAGAGGAGCAGTACTTC
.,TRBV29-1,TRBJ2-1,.,CSVDSWQARKFF,TGCAGCGTTGACTCTTGGCAGGCCCGTAAGTTCTTC
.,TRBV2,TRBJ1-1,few,CASSIRPAGGEAFF,TGTGCCAGCAGTATCCGGCCGGCAGGTGGTGAAGCTTTCTTT
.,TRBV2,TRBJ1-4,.,CASSAWVSNEKLFF,TGTGCCAGCAGCGCCTGGGTGTCTAATGAAAAACTGTTTTTT
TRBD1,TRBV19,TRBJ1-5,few,CASRDRGSGQPQHF,TGTGCCAGTCGGGACAGGGGGTCCGGTCAGCCCCAGCATTTT
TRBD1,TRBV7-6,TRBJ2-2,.,CASSGRTGGRGGELFF,TGTGCCAGCAGCGGAAGGACAGGGGGCAGGGGCGGGGAGCTGTTTTTT
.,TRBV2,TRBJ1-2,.,CASSERRASNYGYTF,TGTGCCAGCAGTGAAAGGAGGGCTAGTAACTATGGCTACACCTTC
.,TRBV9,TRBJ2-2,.,CASSPEGGPGELFF,TGTGCCAGCAGCCCAGAGGGGGGTCCCGGGGAGCTGTTTTTT
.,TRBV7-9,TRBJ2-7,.,CASSITDSFSSYEQYF,TGTGCCAGCAGCATCACCGACAGCTTCAGCTCCTACGAGCAGTACTTC
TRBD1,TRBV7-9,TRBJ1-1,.,CASSSPGTANTEAFF,TGTGCCAGCAGCTCCCCAGGGACAGCGAACACTGAAGCTTTCTTT
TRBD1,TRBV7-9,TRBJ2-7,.,CASSTDRENPYEQYF,TGTGCCAGCAGCACGGACAGGGAAAATCCCTACGAGCAGTACTTC
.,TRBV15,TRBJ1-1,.,CATSRGRNTEAFF,TGTGCCACCAGCAGAGGGAGGAACACTGAAGCTTTCTTT
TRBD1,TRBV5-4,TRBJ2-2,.,CASSALGTGVNTGELFF,TGTGCCAGCAGCGCGCTAGGGACAGGGGTGAACACCGGGGAGCTGTTTTTT
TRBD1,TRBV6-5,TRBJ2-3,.,CASSLQGADTQYF,TGTGCCAGCAGTTTACAGGGGGCAGATACGCAGTATTTT
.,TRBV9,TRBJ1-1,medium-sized,CASSVDPDLNTEAFF,TGTGCCAGCAGCGTAGATCCGGATCTGAACACTGAAGCTTTCTTT
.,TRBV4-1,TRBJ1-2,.,CASSQEGDNHYGYTF,TGCGCCAGCAGCCAAGAAGGGGACAACCACTATGGCTACACCTTC
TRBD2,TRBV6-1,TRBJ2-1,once,CASSDKREIPYNEQFF,TGTGCCAGCAGTGATAAGCGGGAGATACCCTACAATGAGCAGTTCTTC
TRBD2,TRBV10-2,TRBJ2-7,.,CASSALSGNEQYF,TGCGCCAGCAGTGCTTTAAGCGGGAACGAGCAGTACTTC
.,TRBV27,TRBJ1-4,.,CASSVGFGVEKLFF,TGTGCCAGCAGCGTAGGTTTTGGAGTTGAAAAACTGTTTTTT
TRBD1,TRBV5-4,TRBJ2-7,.,CASSVTTGAYEQYF,TGTGCCAGCAGCGTTACGACAGGGGCCTACGAGCAGTACTTC